This T cell receptor (beta chain) was profiled in a study of cytotoxic CD8 clonotypes in ibrutinib-treated CLL. Study-wide points: Patients showed higher baseline clonality than age-matched healthy donors, and it tracked circulating CD8+ T-cell counts. Baseline levels were approached again at progression, after clonality had risen at ibrutinib response.

In the case of this clone: What it recognizes is unknown.

Measured with immunoSEQ multiplex PCR; TCRdb has only the in-frame clones, and not every one. This table holds about 200,000 clones, roughly 73% found once. Sample: PBMCs, taken after 12 months of ibrutinib treatment. The receptor was derived from a human donor with chronic lymphocytic leukemia.

The CDR3: CASSQRYRDPSYEQYF. In DNA form, the CDR3 reads TGTGCCAGCAGCCAGAGATACCGGGACCCATCCTACGAGCAGTACTTC. The chain is built from TRBV4-2 and TRBJ2-7; D possibly matches TRBD1 or TRBD2 (5 bases each). The CDR3 consists of 16 residues. Germline loops: CDR1 LGHNA, CDR2 YNFKEQ. Trimming cost V 3 bases and J 1 base, with 16 bases left between them.